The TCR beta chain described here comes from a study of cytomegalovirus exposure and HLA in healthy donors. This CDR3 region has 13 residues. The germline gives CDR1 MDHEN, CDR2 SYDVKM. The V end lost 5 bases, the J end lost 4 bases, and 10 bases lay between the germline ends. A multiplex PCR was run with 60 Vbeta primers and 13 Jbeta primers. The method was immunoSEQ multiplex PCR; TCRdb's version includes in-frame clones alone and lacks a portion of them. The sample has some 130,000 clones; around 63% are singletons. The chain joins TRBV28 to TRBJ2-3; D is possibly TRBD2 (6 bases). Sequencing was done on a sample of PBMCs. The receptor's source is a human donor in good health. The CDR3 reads CASSRDFSDTQYF. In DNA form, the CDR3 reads TGTGCCAGCAGTCGGGACTTCTCAGATACGCAGTATTTT.